This TCR beta chain originates from a study of Ad26.COV2.S vaccination and SARS-CoV-2 variants. Study-wide findings and caveats: Total responses of T cells may have been underestimated by the analyses of TCR breadth and depth. Breadth, reportedly substantial, characterized the spike-specific CD8+ and CD4+ T cell responses after vaccination. Ad26.COV2.S recipients had broader spike-specific TCRs (P = 0.0014). It was found that vaccine and placebo recipients had similar non-spike TCR breadth.

The data were produced by immunoSEQ multiplex PCR, yet TCRdb's version contains in-frame clones alone and is incomplete. The sample lists 100,000 or so clones, less than 85% occurring once. This clone was detected a few times. The antigen is unknown. Source: peripheral blood, taken after recovery from COVID-19. The sequence was collected from a human donor who had recovered from COVID-19.

The CDR3 spells CASSYSGQMSDTQYF. The CDR3 coding sequence is TGTGCCAGCAGTTACTCCGGACAGATGTCAGATACGCAGTATTTT. The chain has TRBV6-5 and TRBJ2-3; a weak D match, TRBD1 (6 bases). This CDR3 has 15 amino acids. The V gene's germline CDR1 is MNHEY and CDR2 SVGAGI. Trimming removed 0 bases from V and 4 bases from J, with 11 bases in between.